Shown below are 31 T cell receptor beta chains from a single sample sequenced in a study of blood T cell repertoires in COVID-19. Some clones are missing from TCRdb's copy, which holds only in-frame ones; the method was immunoSEQ multiplex PCR. The repertoire holds some 140,000 clones, 75% to 85% seen once, with 5% in the top ten. The source material was peripheral blood. These TCRs come from a woman in her 70s with COVID-19, enrolled during active disease.

As for this clone: A much larger clone sits a single nucleotide away, making a read error possible. The gene calls are TRBV5-6 and TRBJ2-7, with 9 positions matching TRBD1. With 3 bases clipped from V and 0 bases from J, the junction kept 4 bases outside the gene matches. Per the germline V gene, CDR1 is SGHDT and CDR2 is YYEEEE. This CDR3 spans 15 amino acids. This CDR3 is CASSSGTGSSYEQYF. The CDR3 DNA follows: TGTGCCAGCAGCTCCGGGACAGGGAGCTCCTACGAGCAGTACTTC.

V and J are TRBV5-8 and TRBJ2-7, with a possible D match to TRBD2 (6 bases). The CDR3 has 14 amino acids. The V end was cut by 9 bases, the J end by 0 bases, with 16 bases between. The germline V gene encodes CDR1 SGHTS and CDR2 YDEGEE. The CDR3 DNA sequence: TGTGCCACCGCTCTGGGACTGTCCTCCTACGAGCAGTACTTC. This gives the protein CATALGLSSYEQYF.

The sample holds a few counts of this clone. The V and J genes are TRBV27 and TRBJ1-2, with TRBD1 matching 8 bases. Trimming at V came to 6 bases and at J to 8 bases, leaving 11 bases not matched to a gene. Germline CDR1 MNHEY, CDR2 SMNVEV (reference sequence). CDR3 size: 14 residues. CDR3 protein: CASRPGQGVFGYTF. In DNA form, the CDR3 reads TGTGCCAGCAGACCTGGACAGGGCGTTTTCGGCTACACCTTC.

The sample holds a few counts of this clone. The chain links TRBV21-1 to TRBJ1-1; no DNA check was done on the table's D call, TRBD1. TRBV21-1 is a pseudogene segment. The CDR3 contains 15 residues. CDR3 residues: CASSKERGRNTEAFF. In DNA, the CDR3 is TGTGCCAGCAGCAAAGAAAGGGGGCGGAACACTGAAGCTTTCTTT.

The CDR3: CASSQSSGLAGGHNEQFF. CDR3 in DNA: TGCGCCAGCAGCCAATCCTCGGGACTAGCGGGGGGCCACAATGAGCAGTTCTTC. The V and J genes are TRBV4-3 and TRBJ2-1; TRBD2 agrees at 15 bases. The CDR3 covers 18 residues. CDR1 and CDR2 (germline): LGHNA, YSLEER. After removal of 2 bases from V and 5 bases from J, the junction contained 7 bases not matched to a gene.

The chain has TRBV6-1 and TRBJ2-3; D call uncertain. The CDR3 consists of 15 residues. The V end lost 1 base, the J end lost 1 base, and 9 bases lay between the germline ends. CDR1 is MNHNS and CDR2 is SASEGT in the germline V gene. The CDR3 region is CASSEENRGTDTQYF. In nucleotides, the CDR3 is TGTGCCAGCAGTGAAGAGAACCGGGGCACAGATACGCAGTATTTT.

Only a few counts were recorded for this clone. The chain joins TRBV9 to TRBJ2-3; 8 nucleotides line up with TRBD1. V lost 0 bases and J lost 2; bases outside the gene matches: 2. In germline, CDR1 is SGDLS, CDR2 YYNGEE. The CDR3 has 15 amino acids. The CDR3 DNA follows: TGTGCCAGCAGCGTAGCAGGGGGCAACACAGATACGCAGTATTTT. Its translation: CASSVAGGNTDTQYF.

V is TRBV27 and J is TRBJ1-1; 7 nucleotides agree with TRBD1. Germline-derived CDR1 and CDR2 are MNHEY and SMNVEV (reference sequence). The V segment lost 3 bases and the J segment 0 bases; nucleotides outside the gene matches: 10. The CDR3 loop spans 17 amino acids. For the CDR3, the DNA is TGTGCCAGCAGTTTTTCACGACAGGGAACTATGAACACTGAAGCTTTCTTT. Translated: CASSFSRQGTMNTEAFF.

This chain joins TRBV7-9 and TRBJ1-4, with D possibly being TRBD1 (6 bases). V was shortened by 5 bases and J by 0 bases, with 13 bases between the two germline ends. The CDR3 totals 16 residues. The V gene's germline CDR1 is SEHNR and CDR2 FQNEAQ (reference sequence). The CDR3 coding sequence is TGTGCCAGCAGCGAAACAGGGATTGCAACTAATGAAAAACTGTTTTTT. The encoded protein is CASSETGIATNEKLFF.

The chain employs TRBV19 and TRBJ1-1; D possibly corresponds to TRBD1 (6 bases). V lost 3 bases, J lost 5 bases, and 10 bases lay in between. The germline V gene encodes CDR1 LNHDA and CDR2 SQIVND (reference sequence). The CDR3 has 13 residues. The CDR3 reads CASSIPRGTEAFF. The CDR3 coding sequence is TGTGCCAGTAGTATTCCCAGGGGAACTGAAGCTTTCTTT.

This clone ranks as medium-sized. The V and J genes are TRBV19 and TRBJ1-4; perhaps TRBD1 as D (6 bases). The CDR3 is 17 residues long. The germline V and J ends were trimmed by 4 bases and 0 bases, with 15 bases remaining between them. Germline V lookup: CDR1 LNHDA, CDR2 SQIVND (reference sequence). CDR3 amino acids: CASSTWTDSATNEKLFF. The CDR3 region has the DNA TGTGCCAGTAGTACGTGGACAGATTCTGCAACTAATGAAAAACTGTTTTTT.

The chain has TRBV3-1 (or the pseudogene TRBV3-2) and TRBJ2-7; 9 nucleotides agree with TRBD1. The CDR3 has 21 amino acids. The ends lost 3 bases at V and 2 bases at J; junction bases unmatched: 23. Germline V gives CDR1 LGHDT, CDR2 YNNKEL (reference sequence). The CDR3 coding sequence is TGTGCCAGCAGCCATATCTTGCCGGGACAGGGCATTTTGGAGACTACCTACGAGCAGTACTTC. Amino acids: CASSHILPGQGILETTYEQYF.

The chain couples TRBV7-2 to TRBJ1-2; possibly TRBD1 for D (5 bases). This CDR3 spans 15 amino acids. Deletions cut 5 bases from V and 1 base from J, with 14 bases between. The V gene's germline CDR1 is SGHTA and CDR2 FQGNSA. The CDR3, as DNA: TGTGCCAGCAGCCCTACGTTCAGGGATAACTATGGCTACACCTTC. Translating gives CASSPTFRDNYGYTF.

This chain joins TRBV15 and TRBJ1-6; 9 nucleotides agree with TRBD1. Per germline, CDR1 LNHNV and CDR2 YYDKDF (reference sequence). Germline trimming cut 5 bases from V and 9 bases from J; bases unmatched to any gene: 5. CDR3 length: 14 amino acids. CDR3 DNA: TGTGCCACCAGCCTACAGGGGGCTAGTTCACCCCTCCACTTT. Residues: CATSLQGASSPLHF.

V usage is TRBV7-8 and J usage is TRBJ2-3; 10 bases agree with TRBD2. The CDR3 covers 19 residues. The J segment lost 0 bases and the V segment lost 3 bases, leaving 12 bases of the junction unmatched. CDR1 and CDR2 from the germline V gene are SGHVS and FQNEAQ. The CDR3 reads CASSLSRVKAGGSTDTQYF. The DNA of the CDR3 is TGTGCCAGCAGCTTGAGTAGGGTGAAAGCGGGGGGGAGCACAGATACGCAGTATTTT.

The V gene is TRBV10-3, the J gene TRBJ2-7; D is perhaps TRBD2 (7 bases). The CDR3 totals 16 residues. Germline CDR1 reads ENHRY; CDR2 reads SYGVKD. Deletions cut 6 bases from V and 8 bases from J, with 26 bases between. CDR3 residues: CAISEPSGGTVSKQYF. The DNA for the CDR3 is TGTGCCATCAGCGAACCCTCGGGGGGCACCGTTAGCAAGCAGTACTTC.

The gene calls are TRBV29-1 and TRBJ2-5, with 9 bases matching TRBD1. In germline, CDR1 is SQVTM, CDR2 ANQGSEA. This CDR3 spans 14 amino acids. The junction had 7 bases not matched to a gene; V was cut back by 6 bases and J by 2 bases. The CDR3 protein is CSVATGGRQETQYF. The DNA for the CDR3 is TGCAGCGTCGCAACAGGGGGCCGACAAGAGACCCAGTACTTC.

The rearrangement uses TRBV18 and TRBJ2-7; TRBD1 matches 8 bases. Per germline, CDR1 KGHSH and CDR2 LQKENI. Unmatched junction bases numbered 6, after V lost 2 bases and J lost 6 bases. The CDR3 sequence is 14 residues long. CDR3 sequence (DNA): TGTGCCAGCTCACCATTCGACAGGGGAGCCGAGCAGTACTTC. It specifies CASSPFDRGAEQYF.

The chain is built from TRBV11-2 and TRBJ2-7; 8 nucleotides line up with TRBD1. Per germline, CDR1 SGHAT and CDR2 FQNNGV. V trimming: 5 bases; J trimming: 3 bases; junction bases outside the gene matches: 18. The CDR3 is 18 amino acids. The CDR3 DNA sequence: TGTGCCAGCAGCCCTGTCGCCCGCCGACAGGGGAGCGGCTACGAGCAGTACTTC. Translating gives CASSPVARRQGSGYEQYF.

This clone appeared a single time. This chain connects TRBV7-2 to TRBJ1-1; 7 bases are shared with TRBD1. CDR3 length: 15 residues. CDR1 SGHTA and CDR2 FQGNSA come from the germline V gene. J lost 2 bases, V lost 7 bases, and 10 bases had no gene match. The CDR3 loop is CASTQDRIGNTEAFF. The CDR3 DNA sequence: TGTGCCAGCACCCAGGACAGGATTGGTAACACTGAAGCTTTCTTT.

As regards this clone: The junction differs from germline at one of its ends, possibly a read error. The rearrangement joins TRBV6-5 to TRBJ2-1; 8 bases line up with TRBD1. The CDR3 spans 15 residues. CDR1 is MNHEY and CDR2 is SVGAGI in the germline V gene. CDR3 nucleotides: TGTGCCAGCAGTGACTCAGGGGGCAGGTTGAATGAGCAGTTCTTC. It yields the protein CASSDSGGRLNEQFF.

CDR3 region: CASSFRTVSSYNEQFF. The CDR3 coding sequence is TGTGCCAGCAGTTTCCGGACAGTTTCTTCCTACAATGAGCAGTTCTTC. The chain uses TRBV6-5 and TRBJ2-1; D may be TRBD1 (6 bases). Germline CDR1 and CDR2: MNHEY and SVGAGI. Trimming pared 4 bases from V and 1 base from J, leaving 14 bases between. CDR3 length: 16 residues.

The chain links TRBV5-1 to TRBJ2-3; 10 positions match TRBD2. The CDR3 covers 16 residues. Germline V gene lookup returns CDR1 SGHRS and CDR2 YFSETQ. The J segment lost 2 bases and the V segment lost 3 bases, leaving 6 bases of the junction unmatched. CDR3 nucleotide sequence: TGCGCCAGCAGCTCCGTAGCGGGGGGTTTCACAGATACGCAGTATTTT. It translates to CASSSVAGGFTDTQYF.

The chain has TRBV5-6 and TRBJ2-3, with a weak D call TRBD1 (6 bases). This CDR3 comprises 14 residues. Germline V lookup: CDR1 SGHDT, CDR2 YYEEEE. Between the trimmed V and J ends, which lost 2 bases and 5 bases, there was a span of 12 bases. Here the CDR3 reads CASSFTPGVDTQYF. CDR3 DNA sequence: TGTGCCAGCAGCTTCACCCCAGGGGTAGATACGCAGTATTTT.

This chain connects TRBV18 to TRBJ1-3; maybe TRBD1 (6 bases). V was trimmed by 6 bases and J by 0 bases, leaving 12 bases between them. The CDR3 has 15 amino acids. Germline V gene data show CDR1 as KGHSH and CDR2 as LQKENI. The CDR3 protein is CASSSDRSSGNTIYF. In DNA, the CDR3 is TGTGCCAGCTCGTCCGACAGGTCCTCTGGAAACACCATATATTTT.

The CDR3: CASSQDVRGKAFF. The CDR3, as DNA: TGTGCCAGCAGCCAAGATGTAAGGGGCAAAGCTTTCTTT. The genes are TRBV4-2 and TRBJ1-1; D is possibly TRBD1 (5 bases). Trimming removed 0 bases from V and 9 bases from J, with 11 bases in between. The CDR3 runs to 13 residues. CDR1 LGHNA and CDR2 YNFKEQ come from the germline V gene.

This clone was recorded a few times. The chain carries TRBV30 and TRBJ2-5, with 11 bases aligning to TRBD2. The CDR3 is made up of 15 amino acids. J gave up 5 bases and V 0 bases, and 5 bases lay outside the gene matches. The germline V gene has CDR1 GTSNPN and CDR2 SVGIG (reference sequence). The CDR3 here is CAWSVATSGVETQYF. Written as DNA, the CDR3 is TGTGCCTGGAGTGTGGCGACTAGCGGGGTCGAGACCCAGTACTTC.

The rearrangement joins TRBV11-2 to TRBJ1-1; D perhaps matches TRBD1 (6 bases). Trimming stripped 4 bases from V and 0 bases from J, with 12 bases between. The germline V gene encodes CDR1 SGHAT and CDR2 FQNNGV. This CDR3 has 15 amino acids. CDR3 sequence reads: CASSWGGRMNTEAFF. The CDR3 bases are TGTGCCAGCAGCTGGGGGGGCAGGATGAACACTGAAGCTTTCTTT.

This clone appeared a few times. The chain's CDR3 is CASQFRGPNTEAFF. Here the CDR3 DNA reads TGTGCCAGCCAATTCAGGGGGCCGAACACTGAAGCTTTCTTT. The chain links TRBV5-4 to TRBJ1-1; 8 bases are shared with TRBD1. Germline V gene lookup returns CDR1 SGHNT and CDR2 YYREEE (reference sequence). The CDR3 is 14 residues long. V was clipped by 7 bases and J by 1 base; unmatched bases: 6.

This clone is a singleton in its sample. This sequence joins TRBV2 and TRBJ1-2; D gene uncertain. Trimming stripped 3 bases from V and 8 bases from J, with 4 bases between. Germline V gene data show CDR1 as SNHLY and CDR2 as FYNNEI. This CDR3 comprises 10 residues. CDR3 region: CASSEGGYTF. In DNA, the CDR3 is TGTGCCAGCAGTGAGGGCGGCTACACCTTC.

The chain has TRBV6-5 and TRBJ1-2, with TRBD1 as a possible D gene (6 bases). CDR3 size: 12 residues. The germline V gene has CDR1 MNHEY and CDR2 SVGAGI. V lost 4 bases and J lost 7, with 10 bases in between. CDR3 in amino acids: CASSFTGTGYTF. Here the CDR3 DNA reads TGTGCCAGCAGTTTTACAGGGACTGGCTACACCTTC.